One sample yielded the 20 T cell receptor beta chains listed below, sequenced in a study of shared clonotypes between healthy human individuals. Assay used: immunoSEQ multiplex PCR; TCRdb lists only in-frame clones, some missing. The sample holds 1.4 million or so clones, around 98.5% seen once. Sequencing was carried out using naive CD4+ T cells sorted from blood. Subset meaning: CD45RA+ positively selected. All receptors come from a man aged 25 to 45 in good health.

There are a few counts of this clone. The DNA of the CDR3 is TGCAGTGCAACCTTACTCAATGAGCAGTTCTTC. It yields the protein CSATLLNEQFF. This chain links TRBV20-1 with TRBJ2-1; D gene unclear. The CDR3 spans 11 residues. Trimming left V 6 bases short and J 6 bases short, with 9 bases between. Germline CDR1 reads DFQATT; CDR2 reads SNEGSKA (reference sequence).

The V call is TRBV25-1, the J call TRBJ2-7; a possible D gene is TRBD1 (6 bases). Per germline, CDR1 MGHDK and CDR2 SYGVNS. Trimming took off 5 bases at V and 5 bases at J, with 16 bases between the two ends. This CDR3 is 14 amino acids long. The CDR3 bases are TGTGCCAGCAGTCCATCCGGGACAATCGACGAGCAGTACTTC. Protein: CASSPSGTIDEQYF.

This clone came up once. This chain uses TRBV19 with TRBJ2-5; TRBD1 is a possible D gene (5 bases). Germline V gives CDR1 LNHDA, CDR2 SQIVND (reference sequence). The CDR3 sequence is 13 residues long. Trimming removed 7 bases from V and 4 bases from J, with 13 bases in between. CDR3 sequence: CASNHRFGETQYF. CDR3 nucleotides: TGTGCCAGTAATCACAGGTTTGGAGAGACCCAGTACTTC.

CDR3 amino acids: CASMLSGGAHNEQFF. Written as DNA, the CDR3 is TGTGCCAGTATGCTGAGCGGGGGAGCGCACAATGAGCAGTTCTTC. This chain connects TRBV19 to TRBJ2-1; 8 bases align to TRBD2. Germline assignment: CDR1 LNHDA and CDR2 SQIVND (reference sequence). The V and J ends lost 7 bases and 5 bases, in that order; junction bases with no gene match: 10. This CDR3 comprises 15 residues.

This chain connects TRBV7-2 to TRBJ2-7; no definite D call. Looked up from germline, CDR1 is SGHTA and CDR2 is FQGNSA. V lost 1 base to trimming and J lost 4 bases, with 14 bases between them. This CDR3 is 15 amino acids long. CDR3 bases: TGTGCCAGCAGCTTAGGGGTTCTAACCGAATACGAGCAGTACTTC. It translates to CASSLGVLTEYEQYF. The whole variable domain, filled in from reference TRBV7-2 and TRBJ2-7, reads GAGVSQSPSNKVTEKGKDVELRCDPISGHTALYWYRQSLGQGLEFLIYFQGNSAPDKSGLPSDRFSAERTGGSVSTLTIQRTQQEDSAVYLCASSLGVLTEYEQYFGPGTRLTVT.

This rearrangement joins TRBV7-9 to TRBJ2-6, with a tentative D call TRBD1 (5 bases). Germline V gene lookup returns CDR1 SEHNR and CDR2 FQNEAQ (reference sequence). The CDR3 loop spans 15 amino acids. Trimming cost V 4 bases and J 4 bases, with 11 bases left between them. The CDR3 loop reads CASSSRAGGANVLTF. CDR3 nucleotides: TGTGCCAGCAGCTCCAGGGCAGGCGGGGCCAACGTCCTGACTTTC.

The chain employs TRBV5-1 and TRBJ2-5; a weak D match, TRBD2 (5 bases). CDR1 and CDR2 (germline): SGHRS, YFSETQ. Trimming shortened V by 3 bases and J by 5 bases, and 14 bases separated the two germline ends. The CDR3 is 14 residues long. The CDR3 bases are TGCGCCAGCAGCTGGGGAGATGTTGGGGAGACCCAGTACTTC. As protein: CASSWGDVGETQYF.

The gene calls are TRBV6-6 and TRBJ1-1; 9 nucleotides align to TRBD1. This CDR3 has 14 amino acids. Germline V gene lookup returns CDR1 MNHNY and CDR2 SVGAGI (reference sequence). V shed 6 bases and J 5 bases; nucleotides not matched to a gene: 7. In DNA form, the CDR3 reads TGTGCCAGCAGACGAACAGGGGGCAGAACTGAAGCTTTCTTT. It is translated as CASRRTGGRTEAFF.

The rearrangement uses TRBV12-5 and TRBJ2-1, with 7 bases identical to TRBD2. The V segment lost 3 bases and the J segment 12 bases; nucleotides outside the gene matches: 5. Germline CDR1 LGHNT, CDR2 FRNRAP. The CDR3 has 12 amino acids. CDR3 sequence: CASGFGLVGQFF. CDR3 DNA sequence: TGTGCTAGTGGTTTCGGACTAGTTGGGCAGTTCTTC.

The count of this clone is one. The chain employs TRBV7-2 and TRBJ2-4; 10 bases map to TRBD1. Germline loops: CDR1 SGHTA, CDR2 FQGNSA. The CDR3 runs to 14 residues. V lost 5 bases and J lost 6; bases outside the gene matches: 4. This CDR3 reads CASSTGQGGNIQYF. DNA of the CDR3: TGTGCCAGCAGCACCGGACAGGGGGGAAACATTCAGTACTTC.

This sequence joins TRBV6-5 and TRBJ2-7; 8 bases align to TRBD2. The CDR3 length is 14 residues. Trimming took 4 bases from V and 6 from J; bases not matched to a gene: 8. Germline CDR1 MNHEY, CDR2 SVGAGI. The CDR3 here is CASSSEGLDSEQYF. The CDR3 coding sequence is TGTGCCAGCAGTTCGGAGGGACTAGACTCCGAGCAGTACTTC.

This chain uses TRBV28 with TRBJ2-3; D is unresolved. V shed 4 bases and J shed 0 bases, with 8 bases lying between them. The CDR3 consists of 14 residues. Germline V CDR1 and CDR2: MDHEN, SYDVKM. CDR3 in DNA: TGTGCCAGCAGTTCCCGAAGGAGCACAGATACGCAGTATTTT. Protein product: CASSSRRSTDTQYF.

The chain couples TRBV28 to TRBJ1-4, with 7 positions matching TRBD1. The CDR3 has 15 amino acids. V gave up 3 bases and J gave up 4 bases; unmatched junction bases: 5. Germline V gene lookup returns CDR1 MDHEN and CDR2 SYDVKM. CDR3 DNA: TGTGCCAGCAGTTTTGAGGGGGCTGTTAATGAAAAACTGTTTTTT. Translating it yields CASSFEGAVNEKLFF.

V gene TRBV7-6 combines with J gene TRBJ2-5; D not certain. The CDR3 runs 14 residues. CDR1 is SGHVS, CDR2 FNYEAQ, per germline. The V and J ends lost 1 base and 0 bases respectively, with 6 bases between them. CDR3 region: CASSLDGHQETQYF. DNA for the CDR3: TGTGCCAGCAGCTTAGACGGACACCAAGAGACCCAGTACTTC.

This chain connects TRBV13 to TRBJ1-1; 7 nucleotides agree with TRBD1. This CDR3 region has 15 residues. Looked up from germline, CDR1 is PRHDT and CDR2 is FYEKMQ (reference sequence). With V trimmed by 5 bases and J by 0 bases, 6 bases remained unmatched. DNA for the CDR3: TGTGCCAGCAGCCCTCGGACAGGATTGAACACTGAAGCTTTCTTT. Amino acids: CASSPRTGLNTEAFF.

The V call is TRBV10-3, the J call TRBJ1-3; no clear D gene. Trimming removed 5 bases at V and 0 bases at J, with 11 bases between. The CDR3 has 15 amino acids. Germline assignment: CDR1 ENHRY and CDR2 SYGVKD. CDR3 residues: CAISSSQSSGNTIYF. The DNA of the CDR3 is TGTGCCATCAGTTCCTCCCAGAGCTCTGGAAACACCATATATTTT.

The gene calls are TRBV6-5 and TRBJ2-7; TRBD1 aligns across 9 bases. V was clipped by 6 bases and J by 7 bases; unmatched bases: 10. This CDR3 comprises 14 residues. From germline, CDR1 is MNHEY and CDR2 SVGAGI. Here the CDR3 DNA reads TGTGCCAGCAGCTCAGACAGGGGGTACGGGGAGCAGTACTTC. Amino acids: CASSSDRGYGEQYF.

V usage is TRBV11-2 and J usage is TRBJ1-2; tentatively, D is TRBD1 (5 bases). The CDR3 contains 15 residues. The germline gives CDR1 SGHAT, CDR2 FQNNGV. V was clipped by 1 base and J by 4 bases, with 13 bases between them. As DNA, the CDR3 is TGTGCCAGCAGCTTAGGTTCACGTGGGACCTATGGCTACACCTTC. Amino acid sequence: CASSLGSRGTYGYTF.

The rearrangement uses TRBV6-1 and TRBJ2-7, with unresolved D. The CDR3 extends over 13 amino acids. Germline V gene sequence: CDR1 MNHNS, CDR2 SASEGT. V was cut by 8 bases and J by 2 bases, with 13 bases left in between. The CDR3: CASDSLPTYEQYF. In DNA form, the CDR3 reads TGTGCCAGCGACTCCTTACCGACCTACGAGCAGTACTTC.

The rearrangement uses TRBV30 and TRBJ2-1, with 8 bases identical to TRBD2. The V gene's germline CDR1 is GTSNPN and CDR2 SVGIG (reference sequence). The CDR3 is 13 amino acids. This chain's CDR3 is CAASGSITNEQFF. CDR3 DNA: TGTGCTGCAAGCGGGAGCATAACCAATGAGCAGTTCTTC.